The T cell receptor (beta chain) under discussion was sequenced for a study of cytomegalovirus exposure and HLA in healthy donors. It was with 60 Vbeta and 13 Jbeta primers that the PCR ran. Profiling relied on immunoSEQ multiplex PCR, and the TCRdb table lists in-frame clones only, not all of them. This sample has roughly 180,000 clones, with around four fifths found just once. Trimming stripped 6 bases from V and 5 bases from J, with 12 bases between. The CDR3 loop spans 13 amino acids. CDR1 and CDR2 (germline): SNHLY, FYNNEI. The rearrangement links TRBV2 to TRBJ2-3; a possible D gene is TRBD2 (5 bases). Material: PBMCs. This clonotype was sampled from a woman aged 60-75 years in good health and CMV-seropositive. The CDR3 protein is CASRDSAQDTQYF. The CDR3 DNA follows: TGTGCCAGCAGAGATAGCGCCCAAGATACGCAGTATTTT.